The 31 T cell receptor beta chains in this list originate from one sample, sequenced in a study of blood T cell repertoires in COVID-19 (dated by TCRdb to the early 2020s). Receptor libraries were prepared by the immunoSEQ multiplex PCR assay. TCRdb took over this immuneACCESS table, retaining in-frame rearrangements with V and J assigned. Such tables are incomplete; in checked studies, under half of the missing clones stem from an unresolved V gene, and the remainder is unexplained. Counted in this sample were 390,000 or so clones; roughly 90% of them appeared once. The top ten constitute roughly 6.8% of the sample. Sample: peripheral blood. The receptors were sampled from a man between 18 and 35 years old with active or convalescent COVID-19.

CDR3 sequence (DNA): TGTGCCAGCAGTGTGGGCAGGGGGACGGCCTACGAGCAGTACTTC. Its protein product is CASSVGRGTAYEQYF. The genes are TRBV2 and TRBJ2-7, with 7 nucleotides matching TRBD1. This CDR3 spans 15 amino acids. Per the germline V gene, CDR1 is SNHLY and CDR2 is FYNNEI. J gave up 2 bases and V 4 bases, and 8 bases lay outside the gene matches.

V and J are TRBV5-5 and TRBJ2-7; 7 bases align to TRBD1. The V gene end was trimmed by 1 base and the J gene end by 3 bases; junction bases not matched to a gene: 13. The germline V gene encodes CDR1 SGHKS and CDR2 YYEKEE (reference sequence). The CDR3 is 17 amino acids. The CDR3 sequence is CASSLRGGRVSFYEQYF. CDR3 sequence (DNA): TGTGCCAGCAGCTTGCGAGGGGGCCGAGTAAGTTTCTACGAGCAGTACTTC.

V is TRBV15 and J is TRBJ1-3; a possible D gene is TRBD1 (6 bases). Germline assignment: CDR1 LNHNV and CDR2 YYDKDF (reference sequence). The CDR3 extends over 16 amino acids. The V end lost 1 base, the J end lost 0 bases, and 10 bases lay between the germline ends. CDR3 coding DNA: TGTGCCACCAGCAGAGCCAGGGGCCACTCTGGAAACACCATATATTTT. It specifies CATSRARGHSGNTIYF.

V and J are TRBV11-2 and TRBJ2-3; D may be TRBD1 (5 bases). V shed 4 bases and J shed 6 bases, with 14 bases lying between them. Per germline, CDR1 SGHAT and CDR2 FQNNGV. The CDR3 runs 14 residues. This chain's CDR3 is CASSSPGPGDTQYF. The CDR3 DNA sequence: TGTGCCAGCAGCTCACCAGGGCCTGGGGATACGCAGTATTTT.

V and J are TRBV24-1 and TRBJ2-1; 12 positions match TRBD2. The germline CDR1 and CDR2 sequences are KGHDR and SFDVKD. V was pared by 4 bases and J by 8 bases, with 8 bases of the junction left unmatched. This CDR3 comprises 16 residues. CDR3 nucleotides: TGTGCCACCAGTGAGCTGACTAGCGGGAGCTTAGATGAGCAGTTCTTC. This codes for CATSELTSGSLDEQFF.

The CDR3 here is CASSQGDRAVRDTEAFF. DNA of the CDR3: TGCGCCAGCAGCCAAGGGGACAGGGCGGTACGAGACACTGAAGCTTTCTTT. The genes are TRBV4-3 and TRBJ1-1; 9 bases are a match to TRBD1. The germline gives CDR1 LGHNA, CDR2 YSLEER. The CDR3 sequence is 17 residues long. V was clipped by 1 base and J by 3 bases; unmatched bases: 9.

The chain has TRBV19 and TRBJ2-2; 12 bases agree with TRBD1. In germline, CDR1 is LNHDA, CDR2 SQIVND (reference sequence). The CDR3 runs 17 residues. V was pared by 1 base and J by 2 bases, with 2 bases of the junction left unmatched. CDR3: CASSIGGTGGNTGELFF. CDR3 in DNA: TGTGCCAGTAGTATAGGGGGGACAGGGGGCAACACCGGGGAGCTGTTTTTT.

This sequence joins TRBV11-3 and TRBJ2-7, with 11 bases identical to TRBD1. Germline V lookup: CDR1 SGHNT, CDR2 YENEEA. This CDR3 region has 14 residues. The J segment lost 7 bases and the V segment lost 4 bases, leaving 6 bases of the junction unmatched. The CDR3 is CASSSGQGAKEQYF. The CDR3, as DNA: TGTGCCAGCAGCTCCGGACAGGGGGCGAAGGAGCAGTACTTC.

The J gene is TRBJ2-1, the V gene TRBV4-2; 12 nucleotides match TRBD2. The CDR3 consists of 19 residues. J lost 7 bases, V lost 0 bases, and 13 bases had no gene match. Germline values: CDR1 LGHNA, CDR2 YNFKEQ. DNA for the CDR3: TGTGCCAGCAGCCAAGATGCGGCTAGCGGGGGGGCCCGATTGAATGAGCAGTTCTTC. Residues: CASSQDAASGGARLNEQFF.

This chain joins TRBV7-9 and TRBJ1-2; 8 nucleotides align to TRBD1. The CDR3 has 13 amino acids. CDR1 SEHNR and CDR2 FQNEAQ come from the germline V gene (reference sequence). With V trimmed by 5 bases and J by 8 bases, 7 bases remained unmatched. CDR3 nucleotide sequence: TGTGCCAGCAGCCCCGGGACAGGAAGGGGCTACACCTTC. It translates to CASSPGTGRGYTF. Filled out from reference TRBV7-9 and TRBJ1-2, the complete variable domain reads DTGVSQNPRHKITKRGQNVTFRCDPISEHNRLYWYRQTLGQGPEFLTYFQNEAQLEKSRLLSDRFSAERPKGSFSTLEIQRTEQGDSAMYLCASSPGTGRGYTFGSGTRLTVV.

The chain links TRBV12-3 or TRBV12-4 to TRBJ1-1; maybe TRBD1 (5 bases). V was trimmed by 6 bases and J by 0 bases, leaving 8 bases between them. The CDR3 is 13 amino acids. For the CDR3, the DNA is TGTGCCAGCAGGCCGACAGTGAACACTGAAGCTTTCTTT. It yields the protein CASRPTVNTEAFF.

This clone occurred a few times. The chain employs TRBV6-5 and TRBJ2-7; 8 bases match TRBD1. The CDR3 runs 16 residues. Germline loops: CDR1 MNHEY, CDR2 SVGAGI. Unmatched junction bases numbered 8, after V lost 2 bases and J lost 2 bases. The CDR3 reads CASSYGAQGATYEQYF. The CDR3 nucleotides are TGTGCCAGCAGTTACGGGGCCCAGGGGGCTACCTACGAGCAGTACTTC.

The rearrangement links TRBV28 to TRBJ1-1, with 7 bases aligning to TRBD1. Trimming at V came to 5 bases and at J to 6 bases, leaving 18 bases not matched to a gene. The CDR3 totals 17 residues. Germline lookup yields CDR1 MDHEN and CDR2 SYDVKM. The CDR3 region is CASSLNPRGVRSAEAFF. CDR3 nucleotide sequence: TGTGCCAGCAGTCTGAACCCCAGGGGGGTACGGAGCGCTGAAGCTTTCTTT.

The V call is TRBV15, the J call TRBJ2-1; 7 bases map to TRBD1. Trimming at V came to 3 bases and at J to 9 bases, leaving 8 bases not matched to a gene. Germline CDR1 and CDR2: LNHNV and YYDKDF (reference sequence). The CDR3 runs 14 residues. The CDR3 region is CATSRGIDRVEQFF. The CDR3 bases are TGTGCCACCAGCAGGGGGATCGACAGGGTTGAGCAGTTCTTC.

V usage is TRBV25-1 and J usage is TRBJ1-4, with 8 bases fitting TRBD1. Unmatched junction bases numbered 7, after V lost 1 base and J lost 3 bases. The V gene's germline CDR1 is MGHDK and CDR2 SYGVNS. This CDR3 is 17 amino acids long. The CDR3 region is CASSESGQGFANEKLFF. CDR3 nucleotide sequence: TGTGCCAGCAGTGAATCCGGACAGGGCTTTGCTAATGAAAAACTGTTTTTT.

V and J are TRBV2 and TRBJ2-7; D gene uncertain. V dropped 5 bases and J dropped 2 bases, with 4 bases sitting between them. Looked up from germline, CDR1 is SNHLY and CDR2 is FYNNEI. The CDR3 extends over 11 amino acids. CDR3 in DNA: TGTGCCAGCAGTCCCGCCTACGAGCAGTACTTC. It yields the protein CASSPAYEQYF.

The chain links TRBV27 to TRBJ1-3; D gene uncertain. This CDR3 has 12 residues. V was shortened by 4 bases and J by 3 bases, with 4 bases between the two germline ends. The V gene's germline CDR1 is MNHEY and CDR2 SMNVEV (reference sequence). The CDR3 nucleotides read TGTGCCAGCAGTTCCGGTGGAAACACCATATATTTT. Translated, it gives CASSSGGNTIYF.

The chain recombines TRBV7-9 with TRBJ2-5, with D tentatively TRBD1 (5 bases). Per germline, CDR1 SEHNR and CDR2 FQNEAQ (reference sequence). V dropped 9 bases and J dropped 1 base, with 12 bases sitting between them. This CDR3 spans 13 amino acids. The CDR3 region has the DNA TGTGCCAGTACCTTGGGGCTCCAAGAGACCCAGTACTTC. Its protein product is CASTLGLQETQYF.

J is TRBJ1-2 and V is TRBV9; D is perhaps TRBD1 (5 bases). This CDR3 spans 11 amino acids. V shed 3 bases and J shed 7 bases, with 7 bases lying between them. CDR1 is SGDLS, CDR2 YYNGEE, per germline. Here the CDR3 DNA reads TGTGCCAGCAGCGCGACAGTTGGCTACACCTTC. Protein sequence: CASSATVGYTF.

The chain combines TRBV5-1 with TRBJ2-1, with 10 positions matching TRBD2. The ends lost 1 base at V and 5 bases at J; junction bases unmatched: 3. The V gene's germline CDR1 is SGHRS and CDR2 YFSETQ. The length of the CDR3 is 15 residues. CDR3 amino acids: CASSLTSGVNNEQFF. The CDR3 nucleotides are TGCGCCAGCAGCTTGACTAGCGGGGTGAACAATGAGCAGTTCTTC. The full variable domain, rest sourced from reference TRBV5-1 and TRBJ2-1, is KAGVTQTPRYLIKTRGQQVTLSCSPISGHRSVSWYQQTPGQGLQFLFEYFSETQRNKGNFPGRFSGRQFSNSRSEMNVSTLELGDSALYLCASSLTSGVNNEQFFGPGTRLTVL.

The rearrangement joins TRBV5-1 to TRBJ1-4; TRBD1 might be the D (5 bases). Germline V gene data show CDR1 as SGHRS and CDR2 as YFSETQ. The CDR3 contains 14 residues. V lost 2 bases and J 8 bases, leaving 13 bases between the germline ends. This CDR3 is CASSLRGRNEKLFF. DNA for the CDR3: TGCGCCAGCAGCTTACGGGGGAGGAACGAAAAACTGTTTTTT.

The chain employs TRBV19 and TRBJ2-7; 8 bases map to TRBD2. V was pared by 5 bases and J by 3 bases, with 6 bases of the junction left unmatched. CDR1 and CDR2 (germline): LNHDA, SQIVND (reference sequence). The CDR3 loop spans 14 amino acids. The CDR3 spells CASSRAGDLYEQYF. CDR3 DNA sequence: TGTGCCAGTAGTCGAGCGGGAGATCTCTACGAGCAGTACTTC. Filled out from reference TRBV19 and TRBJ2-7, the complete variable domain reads DGGITQSPKYLFRKEGQNVTLSCEQNLNHDAMYWYRQDPGQGLRLIYYSQIVNDFQKGDIAEGYSVSREKKESFPLTVTSAQKNPTAFYLCASSRAGDLYEQYFGPGTRLTVT.

In DNA form, the CDR3 reads TGTGCCAGCAGCTCCCCGTTGGACAGGGGGGACGAGCAGTTCTTC. Residues: CASSSPLDRGDEQFF. This sequence joins TRBV11-3 and TRBJ2-1; 10 nucleotides match TRBD1. Looked up from germline, CDR1 is SGHNT and CDR2 is YENEEA. CDR3 length: 15 residues. Unmatched junction bases numbered 10, after V lost 4 bases and J lost 10 bases.

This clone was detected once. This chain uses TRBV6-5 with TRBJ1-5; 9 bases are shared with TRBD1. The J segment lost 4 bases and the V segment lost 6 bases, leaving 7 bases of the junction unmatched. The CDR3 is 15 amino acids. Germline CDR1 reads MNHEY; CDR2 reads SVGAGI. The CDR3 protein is CASRRDRGENQPQHF. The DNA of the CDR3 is TGTGCCAGCAGACGTGACAGGGGGGAAAATCAGCCCCAGCATTTT.

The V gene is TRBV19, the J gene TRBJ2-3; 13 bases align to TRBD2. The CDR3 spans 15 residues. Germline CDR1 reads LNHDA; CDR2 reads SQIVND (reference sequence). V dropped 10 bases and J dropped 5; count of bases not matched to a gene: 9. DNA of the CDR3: TGTGCCACACAAACTAGCGGGGGGGCCGTAGATACGCAGTATTTT. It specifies CATQTSGGAVDTQYF. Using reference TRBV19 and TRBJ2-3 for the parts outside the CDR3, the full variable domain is DGGITQSPKYLFRKEGQNVTLSCEQNLNHDAMYWYRQDPGQGLRLIYYSQIVNDFQKGDIAEGYSVSREKKESFPLTVTSAQKNPTAFYLCATQTSGGAVDTQYFGPGTRLTVL.

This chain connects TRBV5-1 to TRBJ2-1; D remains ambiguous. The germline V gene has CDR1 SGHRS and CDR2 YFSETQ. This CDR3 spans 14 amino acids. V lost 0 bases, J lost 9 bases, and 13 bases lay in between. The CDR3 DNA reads TGCGCCAGCAGCTTGGAATTAGTTCTTACTGAGCAGTTCTTC. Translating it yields CASSLELVLTEQFF.

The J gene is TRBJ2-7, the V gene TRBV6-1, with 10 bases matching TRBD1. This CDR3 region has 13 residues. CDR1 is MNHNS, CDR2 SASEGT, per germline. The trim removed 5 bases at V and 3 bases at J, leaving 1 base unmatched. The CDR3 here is CASSWTGGYEQYF. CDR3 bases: TGTGCCAGCAGTTGGACAGGGGGCTACGAGCAGTACTTC.

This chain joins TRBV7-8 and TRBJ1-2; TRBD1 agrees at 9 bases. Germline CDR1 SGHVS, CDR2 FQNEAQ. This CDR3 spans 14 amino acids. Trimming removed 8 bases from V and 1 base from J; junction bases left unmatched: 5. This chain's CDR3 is CASGDRDLNYGYTF. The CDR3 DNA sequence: TGTGCCAGCGGGGACAGGGACCTTAACTATGGCTACACCTTC.

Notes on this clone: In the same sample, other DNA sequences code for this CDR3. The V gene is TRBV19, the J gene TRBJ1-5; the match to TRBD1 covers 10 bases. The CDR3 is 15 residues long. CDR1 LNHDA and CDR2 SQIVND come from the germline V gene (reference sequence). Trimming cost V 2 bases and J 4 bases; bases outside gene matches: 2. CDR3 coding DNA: TGTGCCAGTAGTATATGGACAGGGGGTAATCAGCCCCAGCATTTT. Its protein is CASSIWTGGNQPQHF.

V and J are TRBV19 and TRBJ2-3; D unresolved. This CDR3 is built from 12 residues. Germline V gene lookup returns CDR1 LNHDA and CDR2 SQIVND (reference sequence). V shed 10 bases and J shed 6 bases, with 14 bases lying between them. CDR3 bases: TGTGCCACCCGTGCGGCCCTGGATACGCAGTATTTT. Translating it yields CATRAALDTQYF. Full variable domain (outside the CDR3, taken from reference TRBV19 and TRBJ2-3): DGGITQSPKYLFRKEGQNVTLSCEQNLNHDAMYWYRQDPGQGLRLIYYSQIVNDFQKGDIAEGYSVSREKKESFPLTVTSAQKNPTAFYLCATRAALDTQYFGPGTRLTVL.

The CDR3 bases are TGTGCCAGTAGCGGCGGGGAGCTGTTTTTT. This translates into CASSGGELFF. The chain employs TRBV19 and TRBJ2-2, with D hard to call. Trimming removed 6 bases at V and 7 bases at J, with 3 bases between. Germline CDR1 LNHDA, CDR2 SQIVND (reference sequence). The CDR3 is 10 amino acids.